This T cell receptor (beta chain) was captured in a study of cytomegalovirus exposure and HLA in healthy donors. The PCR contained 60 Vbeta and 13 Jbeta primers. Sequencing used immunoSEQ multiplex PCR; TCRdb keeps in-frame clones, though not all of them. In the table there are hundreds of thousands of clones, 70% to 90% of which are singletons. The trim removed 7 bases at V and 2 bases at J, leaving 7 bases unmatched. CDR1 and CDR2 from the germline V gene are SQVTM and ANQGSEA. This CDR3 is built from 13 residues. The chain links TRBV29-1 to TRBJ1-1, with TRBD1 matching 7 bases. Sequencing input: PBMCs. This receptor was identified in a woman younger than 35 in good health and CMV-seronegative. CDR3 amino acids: CSGHRGGNTEAFF. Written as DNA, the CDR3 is TGCAGCGGCCACAGGGGAGGAAACACTGAAGCTTTCTTT.